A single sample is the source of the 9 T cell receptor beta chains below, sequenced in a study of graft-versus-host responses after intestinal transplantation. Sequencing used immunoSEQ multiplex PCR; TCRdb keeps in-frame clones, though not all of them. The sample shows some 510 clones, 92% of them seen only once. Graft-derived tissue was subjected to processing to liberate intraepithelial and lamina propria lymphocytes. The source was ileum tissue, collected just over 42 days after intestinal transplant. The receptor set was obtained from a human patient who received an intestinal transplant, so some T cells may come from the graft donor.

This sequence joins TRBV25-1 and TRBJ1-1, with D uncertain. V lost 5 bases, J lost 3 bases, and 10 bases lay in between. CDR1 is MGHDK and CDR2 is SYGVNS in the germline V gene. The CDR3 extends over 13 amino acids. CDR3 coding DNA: TGTGCCAGCAGTTCTTTCGGGGACACTGAAGCTTTCTTT. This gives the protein CASSSFGDTEAFF. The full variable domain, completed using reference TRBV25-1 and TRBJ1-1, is EADIYQTPRYLVIGTGKKITLECSQTMGHDKMYWYQQDPGMELHLIHYSYGVNSTEKGDLSSESTVSRIRTEHFPLTLESARPSHTSQYLCASSSFGDTEAFFGQGTRLTVV.

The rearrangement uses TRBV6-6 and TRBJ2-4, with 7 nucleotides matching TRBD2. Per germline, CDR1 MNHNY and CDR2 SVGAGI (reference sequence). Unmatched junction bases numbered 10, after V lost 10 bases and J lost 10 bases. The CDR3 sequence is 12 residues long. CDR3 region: CATLPWGGIQYF. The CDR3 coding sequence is TGTGCCACCCTACCGTGGGGGGGAATTCAGTACTTC.

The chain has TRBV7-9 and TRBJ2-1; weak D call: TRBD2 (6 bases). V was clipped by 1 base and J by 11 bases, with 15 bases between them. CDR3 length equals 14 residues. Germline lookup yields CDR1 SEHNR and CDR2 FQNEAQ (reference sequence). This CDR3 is CASSLEQGGRKQFF. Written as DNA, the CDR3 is TGTGCCAGCAGCTTAGAGCAGGGAGGACGGAAGCAGTTCTTC.

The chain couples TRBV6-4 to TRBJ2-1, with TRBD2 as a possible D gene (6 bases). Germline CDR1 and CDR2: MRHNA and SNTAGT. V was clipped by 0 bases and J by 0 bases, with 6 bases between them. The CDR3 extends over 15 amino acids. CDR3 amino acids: CASSDSSGSYNEQFF. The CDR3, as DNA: TGTGCCAGCAGTGACTCTAGCGGCTCCTACAATGAGCAGTTCTTC.

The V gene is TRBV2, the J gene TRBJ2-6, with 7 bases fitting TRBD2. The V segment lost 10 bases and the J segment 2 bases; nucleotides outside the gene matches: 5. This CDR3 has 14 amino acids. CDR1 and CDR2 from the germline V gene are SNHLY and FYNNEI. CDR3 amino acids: CAIMGGAGANVLTF. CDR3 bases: TGTGCCATCATGGGGGGGGCTGGGGCCAACGTCCTGACTTTC. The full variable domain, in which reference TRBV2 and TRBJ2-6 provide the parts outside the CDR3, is EPEVTQTPSHQVTQMGQEVILRCVPISNHLYFYWYRQILGQKVEFLVSFYNNEISEKSEIFDDQFSVERPDGSNFTLKIRSTKLEDSAMYFCAIMGGAGANVLTFGAGSRLTVL.

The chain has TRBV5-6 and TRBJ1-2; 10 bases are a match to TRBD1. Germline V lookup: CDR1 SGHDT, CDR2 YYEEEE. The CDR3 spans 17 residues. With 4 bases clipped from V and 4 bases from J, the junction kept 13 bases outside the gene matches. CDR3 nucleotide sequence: TGTGCCAGCAGCCCCCTTGGGACAGGGGTCTTTGCCTATGGCTACACCTTC. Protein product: CASSPLGTGVFAYGYTF.

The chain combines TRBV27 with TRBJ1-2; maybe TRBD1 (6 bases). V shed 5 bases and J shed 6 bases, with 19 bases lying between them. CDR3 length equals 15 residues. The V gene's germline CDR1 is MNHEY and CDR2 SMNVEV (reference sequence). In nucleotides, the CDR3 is TGTGCCAGCAGTCCTCACGACCGGGCAGGGGATGGCTACACCTTC. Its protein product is CASSPHDRAGDGYTF.

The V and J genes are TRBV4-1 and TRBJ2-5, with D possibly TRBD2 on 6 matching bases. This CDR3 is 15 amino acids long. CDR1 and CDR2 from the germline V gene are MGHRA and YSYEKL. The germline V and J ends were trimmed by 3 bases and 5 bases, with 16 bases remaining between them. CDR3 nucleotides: TGCGCCAGCAGCCACTCTTCTGGGGGGAGGGAGACCCAGTACTTC. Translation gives CASSHSSGGRETQYF.

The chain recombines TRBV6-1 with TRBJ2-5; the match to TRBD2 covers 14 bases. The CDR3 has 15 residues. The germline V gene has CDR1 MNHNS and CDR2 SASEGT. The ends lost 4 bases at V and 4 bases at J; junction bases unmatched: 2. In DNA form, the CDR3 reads TGTGCCAGCAGTGGACTAGCGGGAGGGCCAGAGACCCAGTACTTC. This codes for CASSGLAGGPETQYF.